The 26 T cell receptor beta chains below all came from one sample that was sequenced in a study of CD8+ T cells in alopecia areata. Sample treatment: oral pan-JAK inhibitor, 5-10 mg twice daily. In each case, RNA was isolated and then reverse transcribed into cDNA as the sequencing template. The protocol was immunoSEQ multiplex PCR, while the TCRdb copy is restricted to in-frame clones and leaves out a portion. The sample gives approximately 140,000 clones, 80% to 90% of which show up once; more than 20% is in the top ten. Specimen: CD8+ T cells sorted from blood, collected at week 4, from a patient treated with tofacitinib. Every receptor here comes from a human donor with alopecia areata.

The J gene is TRBJ2-5, the V gene TRBV7-2, with D possibly matching TRBD1 (5 bases). Germline CDR1 SGHTA, CDR2 FQGNSA. The germline V and J ends were trimmed by 1 base and 4 bases, with 7 bases remaining between them. The CDR3 consists of 13 residues. DNA of the CDR3: TGTGCCAGCAGCTTAGGTCAGGGAGAGACCCAGTACTTC. Translating gives CASSLGQGETQYF.

This clone turned up a few times. This sequence joins TRBV27 and TRBJ2-7; D ambiguous. V lost 6 bases, J lost 2 bases, and 17 bases lay in between. The CDR3 has 15 residues. CDR1 MNHEY and CDR2 SMNVEV come from the germline V gene (reference sequence). The CDR3, as DNA: TGTGCCAGCAGGCCTCAGTCAACGCTAACCTACGAGCAGTACTTC. It yields the protein CASRPQSTLTYEQYF.

The chain is built from TRBV11-2 and TRBJ2-3; TRBD2 aligns across 8 bases. The V gene end was trimmed by 5 bases and the J gene end by 0 bases; junction bases not matched to a gene: 16. Germline-derived CDR1 and CDR2 are SGHAT and FQNNGV. The CDR3 has 19 amino acids. This CDR3 is CASSHPTRGAGGSTDTQYF. The CDR3, as DNA: TGTGCCAGCAGCCACCCCACGCGGGGCGCGGGGGGCAGCACAGATACGCAGTATTTT.

The chain combines TRBV4-3 with TRBJ2-3; D may be TRBD1 (5 bases). The V gene's germline CDR1 is LGHNA and CDR2 YSLEER. V was pared by 0 bases and J by 4 bases, with 17 bases between. The CDR3 spans 17 residues. The CDR3 DNA reads TGCGCCAGCAGCCAAGATCTGGGGCCCCTCGGCGCAGATACGCAGTATTTT. It translates to CASSQDLGPLGADTQYF.

This clone showed up just once. The rearrangement joins TRBV11-2 to TRBJ1-5, with TRBD1 as a possible D gene (6 bases). Germline V CDR1 and CDR2: SGHAT, FQNNGV. CDR3 length: 13 residues. Trimming removed 5 bases at V and 7 bases at J, with 12 bases between. The CDR3 loop is CASSPGAGQPQHF. As DNA, the CDR3 is TGTGCCAGCAGCCCGGGGGCAGGACAGCCCCAGCATTTT. Full variable domain (rest looked up from reference TRBV11-2 and TRBJ1-5): EAGVAQSPRYKIIEKRQSVAFWCNPISGHATLYWYQQILGQGPKLLIQFQNNGVVDDSQLPKDRFSAERLKGVDSTLKIQPAKLEDSAVYLCASSPGAGQPQHFGDGTRLSIL.

The chain has TRBV4-3 and TRBJ2-1, with D tentatively TRBD1 (6 bases). The germline CDR1 and CDR2 sequences are LGHNA and YSLEER. Trimming cost V 0 bases and J 7 bases, with 16 bases left between them. There are 16 residues in the CDR3. CDR3 in DNA: TGCGCCAGCAGCCAAGAATGGAGTGGGGGCCCGAATGAGCAGTTCTTC. It yields the protein CASSQEWSGGPNEQFF.

This clone was found once. V and J are TRBV4-1 and TRBJ2-2; D not certain. In germline, CDR1 is MGHRA, CDR2 YSYEKL. With 2 bases removed from V and 0 bases from J, the gap between germline ends came to 7 bases. This CDR3 comprises 15 residues. The CDR3 region is CASSQYKANTGELFF. The CDR3, as DNA: TGCGCCAGCAGCCAATATAAAGCGAACACCGGGGAGCTGTTTTTT.

V and J are TRBV5-1 and TRBJ2-7; 7 positions agree with TRBD1. CDR1 and CDR2 (germline): SGHRS, YFSETQ. J gave up 6 bases and V 3 bases, and 6 bases lay outside the gene matches. The CDR3 runs 13 residues. CDR3 loop: CASSWTGPGEQYF. The CDR3 nucleotides are TGCGCCAGCAGCTGGACAGGTCCGGGCGAGCAGTACTTC. The whole variable domain, filled in from reference TRBV5-1 and TRBJ2-7, reads KAGVTQTPRYLIKTRGQQVTLSCSPISGHRSVSWYQQTPGQGLQFLFEYFSETQRNKGNFPGRFSGRQFSNSRSEMNVSTLELGDSALYLCASSWTGPGEQYFGPGTRLTVT.

The V and J genes are TRBV28 and TRBJ2-5; possible D gene TRBD1, 5 bases. The V end was cut by 5 bases, the J end by 4 bases, with 8 bases between. The CDR3 spans 12 residues. CDR1 and CDR2 from the germline V gene are MDHEN and SYDVKM. The CDR3 DNA reads TGTGCCAGCAGTCCAGGGCCAGAGACCCAGTACTTC. Its translation is CASSPGPETQYF.

V is TRBV6-6 and J is TRBJ2-2, with TRBD1 as a possible D gene (5 bases). This CDR3 is built from 14 residues. CDR1 is MNHNY, CDR2 SVGAGI, per germline (reference sequence). V dropped 8 bases and J dropped 6 bases, with 16 bases sitting between them. CDR3 region: CASLREYSAGELFF. The CDR3 coding sequence is TGTGCCAGCCTCAGGGAATACTCCGCCGGGGAGCTGTTTTTT.

V is TRBV13 and J is TRBJ2-3, with D possibly called TRBD1 or TRBD2 (5 bases each). Deletions cut 4 bases from V and 2 bases from J, with 19 bases between. The CDR3 runs 17 residues. Germline lookup yields CDR1 PRHDT and CDR2 FYEKMQ (reference sequence). The CDR3 loop reads CASSSAGTRGATDTQYF. The DNA for the CDR3 is TGTGCCAGCAGCTCGGCGGGCACACGGGGCGCCACAGATACGCAGTATTTT.

V gene TRBV10-3 combines with J gene TRBJ2-7; 9 bases align to TRBD2. The CDR3 sequence is 16 residues long. V shed 4 bases, J shed 0 bases, and the junction held 7 bases outside the gene matches. In germline, CDR1 is ENHRY, CDR2 SYGVKD. The CDR3 loop reads CAISVSGGLSSYEQYF. CDR3 coding DNA: TGTGCCATCAGTGTTAGCGGGGGCCTTAGCTCCTACGAGCAGTACTTC.

The rearrangement links TRBV7-2 to TRBJ2-4; D is unresolved. This CDR3 is built from 16 residues. The germline CDR1 and CDR2 sequences are SGHTA and FQGNSA. Trimming removed 5 bases at V and 0 bases at J, with 14 bases between. As DNA, the CDR3 is TGTGCCAGCAGCCCCACGAGTCGTGTAGCCAAAAACATTCAGTACTTC. Protein: CASSPTSRVAKNIQYF.

This chain connects TRBV6-1 to TRBJ2-3; a possible D gene is TRBD1 (6 bases). Germline V gene lookup returns CDR1 MNHNS and CDR2 SASEGT. Between the trimmed V and J ends, which lost 0 bases and 2 bases, there was a span of 15 bases. CDR3 length: 17 residues. The CDR3 spells CASSEAQKDSYTDTQYF. In DNA form, the CDR3 reads TGTGCCAGCAGTGAAGCGCAGAAGGACAGCTACACAGATACGCAGTATTTT.

The V call is TRBV7-9, the J call TRBJ2-1; a weak D match, TRBD1 (6 bases). Germline-derived CDR1 and CDR2 are SEHNR and FQNEAQ (reference sequence). V was trimmed by 3 bases and J by 4 bases, leaving 10 bases between them. CDR3 length: 14 residues. The CDR3 spells CASSFRTAYNEQFF. The CDR3 DNA sequence: TGTGCCAGCAGCTTTCGGACAGCGTACAATGAGCAGTTCTTC.

The chain combines TRBV2 with TRBJ2-1; 9 bases map to TRBD1. V lost 8 bases, J lost 6 bases, and 5 bases stayed unmatched. The CDR3 runs to 13 residues. The V gene's germline CDR1 is SNHLY and CDR2 FYNNEI. In DNA form, the CDR3 reads TGTGCCAGCCTGGACAGGGGACCCAATGAGCAGTTCTTC. This translates into CASLDRGPNEQFF.

This clone was found once. The V call is TRBV19, the J call TRBJ1-1; D possibly corresponds to TRBD1 (6 bases). Germline V CDR1 and CDR2: LNHDA, SQIVND (reference sequence). This CDR3 comprises 12 residues. Trimming stripped 5 bases from V and 9 bases from J, with 13 bases between. DNA for the CDR3: TGTGCCAGTAGTTCCGGGACACAGAAAGCTTTCTTT. Its protein product is CASSSGTQKAFF.

The chain links TRBV4-3 to TRBJ2-7, with unresolved D. The germline CDR1 and CDR2 sequences are LGHNA and YSLEER. The V and J ends lost 4 bases and 0 bases respectively, with 19 bases between them. CDR3 length equals 17 residues. The CDR3 nucleotides are TGCGCCAGCAGCCGTGTCTTCCAGGTCTCGAGCTCCTACGAGCAGTACTTC. This gives the protein CASSRVFQVSSSYEQYF.

V is TRBV15 and J is TRBJ1-5; 11 bases fit TRBD1. J gave up 1 base and V 5 bases, and 7 bases lay outside the gene matches. This CDR3 spans 17 amino acids. Per germline, CDR1 LNHNV and CDR2 YYDKDF (reference sequence). CDR3: CATSQTRTGGSNQPQHF. CDR3 sequence (DNA): TGTGCCACCAGCCAAACCCGGACAGGGGGCAGCAATCAGCCCCAGCATTTT.

J is TRBJ2-5 and V is TRBV7-2, with 7 bases that match TRBD2. Germline CDR1 and CDR2: SGHTA and FQGNSA. V lost 10 bases to trimming and J lost 5 bases; unmatched junction nucleotides: 13. This CDR3 comprises 14 residues. CDR3 DNA sequence: TGTGCCAATAGTGCGGGGGTCCCGGGGGAGACCCAGTACTTC. It specifies CANSAGVPGETQYF.

The chain uses TRBV19 and TRBJ2-5; D is possibly TRBD2 (6 bases). V shed 7 bases and J shed 1 base, with 10 bases lying between them. This CDR3 spans 13 amino acids. Per germline, CDR1 LNHDA and CDR2 SQIVND (reference sequence). The CDR3 sequence: CASKEGRQETQYF. For the CDR3, the DNA is TGTGCCAGTAAGGAGGGCCGCCAAGAGACCCAGTACTTC. Together with reference TRBV19 and TRBJ2-5, the CDR3 gives the full variable domain: DGGITQSPKYLFRKEGQNVTLSCEQNLNHDAMYWYRQDPGQGLRLIYYSQIVNDFQKGDIAEGYSVSREKKESFPLTVTSAQKNPTAFYLCASKEGRQETQYFGPGTRLLVL.

The J gene is TRBJ2-1, the V gene TRBV19; D is possibly TRBD2 (7 bases). The CDR3 is 13 residues long. Trimming removed 7 bases from V and 2 bases from J, with 9 bases in between. The germline V gene encodes CDR1 LNHDA and CDR2 SQIVND (reference sequence). CDR3 amino acids: CASTGGPYNEQFF. The DNA of the CDR3 is TGTGCCAGTACCGGGGGGCCCTACAATGAGCAGTTCTTC.

The genes are TRBV7-8 and TRBJ2-3, with TRBD2 matching over 9 bases. The germline gives CDR1 SGHVS, CDR2 FQNEAQ. J gave up 2 bases and V 5 bases, and 5 bases lay outside the gene matches. The CDR3 loop spans 15 amino acids. CDR3 sequence: CASSPRGGPTDTQYF. The CDR3 coding sequence is TGTGCCAGCAGCCCGCGGGGGGGCCCCACAGATACGCAGTATTTT.

The chain joins TRBV10-3 to TRBJ2-3; D ambiguous. The length of the CDR3 is 13 residues. Germline CDR1 is ENHRY and CDR2 is SYGVKD. Trimming removed 7 bases at V and 4 bases at J, with 12 bases between. The DNA of the CDR3 is TGTGCCATCAACTCCGGGCTCGCAGATACGCAGTATTTT. It specifies CAINSGLADTQYF.

The V gene is TRBV7-2, the J gene TRBJ2-3; 7 positions match TRBD2. V was clipped by 2 bases and J by 2 bases; unmatched bases: 7. Germline V CDR1 and CDR2: SGHTA, FQGNSA. This CDR3 contains 16 residues. The CDR3 DNA sequence: TGTGCCAGCAGCTTACATCGGGACTACTACACAGATACGCAGTATTTT. Translated: CASSLHRDYYTDTQYF.

V gene TRBV27 combines with J gene TRBJ2-3; 10 positions agree with TRBD2. Trimming removed 5 bases from V and 6 bases from J; junction bases left unmatched: 5. The CDR3 length is 14 residues. CDR1 is MNHEY and CDR2 is SMNVEV in the germline V gene (reference sequence). The CDR3 bases are TGTGCCAGCAGTCCTAGCGGGAGCTGGGATACGCAGTATTTT. Amino acid sequence: CASSPSGSWDTQYF.